This T cell receptor beta chain was identified in a study of cytomegalovirus exposure and HLA in healthy donors. Study-wide results and caveats: A link between a missense DCLRE1C variant and TCR beta V- and J-gene trimming emerged from a later analysis.

The PCR made use of 60 Vbeta and 13 Jbeta primers. The repertoire was sequenced with immunoSEQ multiplex PCR; TCRdb's copy has only in-frame clones and lacks some. The sample holds around 150,000 clones, 75% to 80% seen once. This CDR3 is 17 amino acids long. Germline V gene data show CDR1 as SGHNT and CDR2 as YYREEE (reference sequence). V was shortened by 4 bases and J by 5 bases, with 24 bases between the two germline ends. Remarks on this clone: Its antigen remains unknown.

The chain has TRBV5-4 and TRBJ1-2, with D possibly TRBD1 on 6 matching bases. The sample consisted of PBMCs. This clonotype originated in a man younger than 40 in good health and CMV-seronegative. The CDR3 DNA reads as TGTGCCAGCAGCCCCTTAGGGGGGGGAAGTACAACGTATGGCTACACCTTC. It codes for CASSPLGGGSTTYGYTF.